The source of this TCR beta chain is a study of blood T cell repertoires in COVID-19. Study background: The origin of the acute and convalescent COVID-19 samples was the United States, Italy and Spain. Nucleic acid was either cDNA or gDNA, and it came from T cells, B-cell-depleted T cells, or PBMCs.

The V gene lost 8 bases and the J gene lost 4 bases, with 12 bases spanning the gap. CDR1 and CDR2 (germline): LNHDA, SQIVND (reference sequence). This CDR3 contains 14 residues. Individuals aged roughly 18 to 95 years were recruited from roughly 23 US areas. Per the authors' pipeline: Scientists estimated how many nucleated cells there were by amplifying reference gene primers. The data were produced by immunoSEQ multiplex PCR, yet TCRdb's version contains in-frame clones alone and is incomplete. Clone size and the V and J calls come from that table; the DNA yielded D and trimming. The sample comprises under 300,000 clones, roughly 86% of which are singletons, and less than 2% rests with the top ten.

The clonotype originates from a woman aged 60-75 years who had recovered from COVID-19. Sequencing was performed on PBMCs or T cells enriched from blood (not recorded which). This rearrangement joins TRBV19 to TRBJ2-6; possibly TRBD1 for D (6 bases). The CDR3 here is CASAPGEGANVLTF. The DNA of the CDR3 is TGTGCCAGTGCTCCAGGGGAGGGGGCCAACGTCCTGACTTTC.